This record covers a single TCR beta chain. The antigen is unknown. The CDR3 length is 15 residues. V lost 0 bases to trimming and J lost 1 base, with 9 bases between them. Germline V lookup: CDR1 LGHDT, CDR2 YNNKEL (reference sequence). Profiled with immunoSEQ multiplex PCR; TCRdb holds only in-frame clones, not every one. The data show more than 300,000 clones, with around four fifths seen just once and 2% to 2.5% held by the top ten. The data were taken from a study of Ad26.COV2.S vaccination and SARS-CoV-2 variants. Background on the study: Donor was one of the participants in the Ad26.COV2.S arm of the COV1001 trial.

Study-level findings and limits: Quantification of TCR breadth and depth may have yielded underestimates of total T cell responses.

The treatment: roughly 18 received Ad26.COV2.S at low or high dose, single or two shots; 5 received placebo; per-sample allocation not given. Collection of samples fell on day 63 after the first vaccine or placebo injection. A Boston donor was an adult aged 18-55 years. This vaccine is an Ad26 vector that expresses the Wuhan-strain SARS-CoV-2 spike. This sequence was found in a person between 18 and 65 years old who received the Ad26.COV2.S COVID-19 vaccine or a placebo. Sequenced material: peripheral blood, taken in a trial of Ad26.COV2.S vaccine versus placebo. V usage is TRBV3-1 (or the pseudogene TRBV3-2) and J usage is TRBJ2-5, with TRBD2 as a possible D gene (6 bases). CDR3 in amino acids: CASSQDRTIQETQYF. The CDR3 DNA sequence: TGTGCCAGCAGCCAAGACCGGACTATCCAAGAGACCCAGTACTTC.